The present entry profiles one TCR beta chain with its context. V trimming: 5 bases; J trimming: 10 bases; junction bases outside the gene matches: 8. This CDR3 is built from 14 residues. The germline V gene has CDR1 SGHTA and CDR2 FQGNSA. The data were obtained in a study of shared clonotypes between healthy human individuals. Sequenced by immunoSEQ multiplex PCR; TCRdb stores in-frame clones only, minus some. The table lists 2 million to 2.5 million clones, around 95% of them singletons. Sequenced material: naive CD4+ T cells sorted from blood. Subset meaning: CD45RA+ positively selected. The gene calls are TRBV7-2 and TRBJ1-6; 7 bases align to TRBD1. The receptor was isolated from a man younger than 35 in good health. The CDR3 spells CASSRDSLASPLHF. The CDR3 coding sequence is TGTGCCAGCAGCCGGGACAGTCTGGCCTCACCCCTCCACTTT.